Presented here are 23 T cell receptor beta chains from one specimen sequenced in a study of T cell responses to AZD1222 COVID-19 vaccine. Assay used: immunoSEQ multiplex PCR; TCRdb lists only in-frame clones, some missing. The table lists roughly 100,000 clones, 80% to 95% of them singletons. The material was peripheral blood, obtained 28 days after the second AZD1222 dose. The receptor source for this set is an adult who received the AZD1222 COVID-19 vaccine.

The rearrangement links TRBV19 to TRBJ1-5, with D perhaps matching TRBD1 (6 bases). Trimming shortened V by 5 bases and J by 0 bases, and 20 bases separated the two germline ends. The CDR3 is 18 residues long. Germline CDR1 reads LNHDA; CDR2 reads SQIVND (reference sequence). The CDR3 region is CASSLQQGWVISNQPQHF. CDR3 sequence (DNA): TGTGCCAGTAGTCTACAACAGGGATGGGTTATTAGCAATCAGCCCCAGCATTTT.

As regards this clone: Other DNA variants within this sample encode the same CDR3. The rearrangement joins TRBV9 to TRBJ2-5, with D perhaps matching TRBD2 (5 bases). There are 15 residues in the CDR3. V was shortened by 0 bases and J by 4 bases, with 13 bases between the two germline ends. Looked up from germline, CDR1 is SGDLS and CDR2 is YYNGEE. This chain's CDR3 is CASSVGLARLETQYF. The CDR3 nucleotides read TGTGCCAGCAGCGTAGGCCTAGCTCGTTTAGAGACCCAGTACTTC.

CDR3 sequence (DNA): TGTGCCAGCAGTTACGCGGCGGGGGCCACAGATACGCAGTATTTT. Protein: CASSYAAGATDTQYF. This sequence joins TRBV6-5 and TRBJ2-3, with D possibly TRBD2 on 7 matching bases. The V and J ends lost 2 bases and 2 bases respectively, with 11 bases between them. Germline CDR1 MNHEY, CDR2 SVGAGI. The CDR3 runs 15 residues.

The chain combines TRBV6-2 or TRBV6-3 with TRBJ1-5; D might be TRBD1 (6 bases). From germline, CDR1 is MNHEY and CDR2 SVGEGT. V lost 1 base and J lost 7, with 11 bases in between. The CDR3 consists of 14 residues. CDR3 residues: CASSYWGAQQPQHF. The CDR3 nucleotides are TGTGCCAGCAGTTACTGGGGGGCTCAACAGCCCCAGCATTTT.

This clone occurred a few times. CDR3 DNA sequence: TGTGCCAGCAGCTCGGACCCGGGTTGGTATGGCTACACCTTC. This codes for CASSSDPGWYGYTF. The chain carries TRBV5-5 and TRBJ1-2; unclear D gene. From germline, CDR1 is SGHKS and CDR2 YYEKEE (reference sequence). The V end lost 3 bases, the J end lost 5 bases, and 14 bases lay between the germline ends. The length of the CDR3 is 14 residues. Looking up the rest from reference TRBV5-5 and TRBJ1-2 gives the full variable domain: DAGVTQSPTHLIKTRGQQVTLRCSPISGHKSVSWYQQVLGQGPQFIFQYYEKEERGRGNFPDRFSARQFPNYSSELNVNALLLGDSALYLCASSSDPGWYGYTFGSGTRLTVV.

The CDR3 region has the DNA TGTGCCAGCAGCTTACTGGGTGAAGGGGGAAACACCATATATTTT. It yields the protein CASSLLGEGGNTIYF. The V call is TRBV9, the J call TRBJ1-3; D is unclear. Trimming shortened V by 4 bases and J by 4 bases, and 15 bases separated the two germline ends. Germline loops: CDR1 SGDLS, CDR2 YYNGEE. This CDR3 comprises 15 residues.

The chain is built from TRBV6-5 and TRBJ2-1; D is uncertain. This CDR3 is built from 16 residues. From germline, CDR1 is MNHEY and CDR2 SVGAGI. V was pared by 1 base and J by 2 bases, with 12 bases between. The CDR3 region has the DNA TGTGCCAGCAGTTACTTGTCCGCGGACCCCTACAATGAGCAGTTCTTC. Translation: CASSYLSADPYNEQFF.

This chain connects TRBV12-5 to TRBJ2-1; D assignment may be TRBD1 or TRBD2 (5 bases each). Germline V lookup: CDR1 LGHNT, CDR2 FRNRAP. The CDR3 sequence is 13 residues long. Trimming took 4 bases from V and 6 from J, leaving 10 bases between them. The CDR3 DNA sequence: TGTGCTAGTGGTTCGGGACCCATCAATGAGCAGTTCTTC. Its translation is CASGSGPINEQFF.

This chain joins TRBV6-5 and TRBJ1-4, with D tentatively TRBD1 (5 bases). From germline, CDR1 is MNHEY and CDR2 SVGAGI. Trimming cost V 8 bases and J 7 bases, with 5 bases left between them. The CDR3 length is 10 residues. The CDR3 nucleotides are TGTGCCAGCGGGGGTGAAAAACTGTTTTTT. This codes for CASGGEKLFF.

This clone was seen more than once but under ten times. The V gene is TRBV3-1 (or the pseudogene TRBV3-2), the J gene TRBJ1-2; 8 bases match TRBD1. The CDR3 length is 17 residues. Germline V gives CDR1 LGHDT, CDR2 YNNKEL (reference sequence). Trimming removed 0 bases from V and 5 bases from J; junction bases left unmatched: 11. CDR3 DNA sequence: TGTGCCAGCAGCCAAGATGGGGGTCAGGGGGCGAGTTATGGCTACACCTTC. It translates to CASSQDGGQGASYGYTF.

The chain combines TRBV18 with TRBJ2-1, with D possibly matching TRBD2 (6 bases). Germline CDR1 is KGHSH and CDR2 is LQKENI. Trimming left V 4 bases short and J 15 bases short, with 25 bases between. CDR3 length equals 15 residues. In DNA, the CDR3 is TGTGCCAGCTCACATGGGGCAACTGGGGAACTAGCATCGTTCTTC. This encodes CASSHGATGELASFF.

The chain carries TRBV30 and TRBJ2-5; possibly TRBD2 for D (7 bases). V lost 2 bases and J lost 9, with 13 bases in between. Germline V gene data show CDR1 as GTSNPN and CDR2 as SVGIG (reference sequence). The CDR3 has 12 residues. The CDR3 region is CAWSWGAGAQYF. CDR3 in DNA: TGTGCCTGGAGTTGGGGGGCGGGAGCCCAGTACTTC.

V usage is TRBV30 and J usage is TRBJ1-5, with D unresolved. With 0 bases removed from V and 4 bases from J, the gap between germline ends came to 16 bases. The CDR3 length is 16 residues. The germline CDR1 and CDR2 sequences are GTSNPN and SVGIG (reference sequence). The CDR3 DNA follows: TGTGCCTGGAGTGTACGGGAGACCCTCCCTAATCAGCCCCAGCATTTT. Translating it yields CAWSVRETLPNQPQHF.

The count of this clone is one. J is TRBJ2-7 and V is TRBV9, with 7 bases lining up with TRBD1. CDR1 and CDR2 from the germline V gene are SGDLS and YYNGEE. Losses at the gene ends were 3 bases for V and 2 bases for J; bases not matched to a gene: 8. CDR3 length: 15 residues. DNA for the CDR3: TGTGCCAGCAGCGCAAGAGGGACAGCCCCCTACGAGCAGTACTTC. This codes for CASSARGTAPYEQYF. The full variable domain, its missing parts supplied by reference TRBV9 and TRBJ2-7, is DSGVTQTPKHLITATGQRVTLRCSPRSGDLSVYWYQQSLDQGLQFLIQYYNGEERAKGNILERFSAQQFPDLHSELNLSSLELGDSALYFCASSARGTAPYEQYFGPGTRLTVT.

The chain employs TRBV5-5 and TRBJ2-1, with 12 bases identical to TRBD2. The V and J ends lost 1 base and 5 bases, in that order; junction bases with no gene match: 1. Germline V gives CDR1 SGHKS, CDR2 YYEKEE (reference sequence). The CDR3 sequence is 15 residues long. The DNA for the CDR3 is TGTGCCAGCAGCTTGACTAGCGGGGGGAACAATGAGCAGTTCTTC. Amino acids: CASSLTSGGNNEQFF.

The CDR3 nucleotides are TGTGCCAGCAGGGACGCGGACAGGGAAGCTTTCTTT. Translating it yields CASRDADREAFF. This chain joins TRBV12-3 or TRBV12-4 and TRBJ1-1; 7 nucleotides line up with TRBD1. CDR3 length: 12 residues. Germline trimming cut 6 bases from V and 8 bases from J; bases unmatched to any gene: 6.

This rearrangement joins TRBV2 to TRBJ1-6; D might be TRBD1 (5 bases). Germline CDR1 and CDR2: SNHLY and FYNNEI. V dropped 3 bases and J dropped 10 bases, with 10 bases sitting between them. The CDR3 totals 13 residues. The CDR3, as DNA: TGTGCCAGCAGTGAGAGCGGGGGGTCACCCCTCCACTTT. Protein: CASSESGGSPLHF.

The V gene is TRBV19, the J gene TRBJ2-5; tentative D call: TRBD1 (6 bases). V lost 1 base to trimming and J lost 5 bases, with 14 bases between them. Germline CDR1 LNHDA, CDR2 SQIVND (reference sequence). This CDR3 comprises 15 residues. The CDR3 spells CASSIGGLDRETQYF. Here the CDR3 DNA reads TGTGCCAGTAGTATAGGGGGGCTAGATCGGGAGACCCAGTACTTC.

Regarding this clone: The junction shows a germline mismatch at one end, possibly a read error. The CDR3 DNA reads TGTGCCAGCAGCTTAGGCTTGGGCTACTCGAAGACCGGGGAGCTGTTTTTT. Residues: CASSLGLGYSKTGELFF. V usage is TRBV7-2 and J usage is TRBJ2-2, with no clear D. The CDR3 extends over 17 amino acids. The germline CDR1 and CDR2 sequences are SGHTA and FQGNSA.

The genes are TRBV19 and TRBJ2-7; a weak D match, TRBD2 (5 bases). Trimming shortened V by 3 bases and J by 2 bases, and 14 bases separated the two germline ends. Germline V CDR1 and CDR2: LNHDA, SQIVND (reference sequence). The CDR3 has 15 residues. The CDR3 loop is CASSITPGIPYEQYF. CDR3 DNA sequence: TGTGCCAGTAGTATTACACCCGGGATACCCTACGAGCAGTACTTC.

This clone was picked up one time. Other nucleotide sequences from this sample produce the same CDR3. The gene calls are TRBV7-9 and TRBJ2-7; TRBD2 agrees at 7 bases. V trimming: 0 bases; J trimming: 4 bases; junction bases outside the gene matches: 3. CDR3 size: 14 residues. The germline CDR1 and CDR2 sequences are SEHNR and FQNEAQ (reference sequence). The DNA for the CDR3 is TGTGCCAGCAGCTTAGCGGGGGGGTCATACGAGCAGTACTTC. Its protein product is CASSLAGGSYEQYF.

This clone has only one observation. CDR3 region: CAGRSGEGSPLHF. CDR3 bases: TGTGCCGGGCGATCGGGGGAGGGTTCACCCCTCCACTTT. The V gene is TRBV19, the J gene TRBJ1-6; tentative D call: TRBD1 (5 bases). This CDR3 comprises 13 residues. The germline V gene has CDR1 LNHDA and CDR2 SQIVND (reference sequence). Trimming cost V 11 bases and J 9 bases, with 17 bases left between them.

The CDR3 DNA reads TGTGCCAGTATGGTGGGGCAGGGAGAGCAGTTCTTC. This codes for CASMVGQGEQFF. The chain joins TRBV19 to TRBJ2-1, with D maybe TRBD1 (5 bases). The germline V gene has CDR1 LNHDA and CDR2 SQIVND (reference sequence). V gave up 7 bases and J gave up 10 bases, with 14 bases separating them. The CDR3 has 12 residues.